These T cell receptor beta chains were read from a single sample in a study of cytomegalovirus exposure and HLA in healthy donors. TCRdb's table, derived via immunoSEQ multiplex PCR, lists solely in-frame clones and lacks some. The sample includes 200,000 or so clones, 70% to 85% of them seen just once. Material: PBMCs. The source of these receptors is a woman aged 30 to 39 in good health and CMV-seropositive. Each CDR3 is given with its conserved first and last residue. Fields, in order: D gene, clone size, CDR3 length, V gene, J gene, CDR3 DNA, CDR3 protein. A D gene is named only where the DNA matches it firmly. Rows give clone size only sometimes, using once, few, many, or a class for an expanded clone.

d_call: TRBD1
clone_size: NA
cdr3_length: 14
v_call: TRBV29-1
j_call: TRBJ2-7
cdr3_nt: TGCAGCGCCCTCGAACGGACAGGGCCCTACGAGCAGTACTTC
cdr3_aa: CSALERTGPYEQYF

d_call: NA
clone_size: NA
cdr3_length: 16
v_call: TRBV4-1
j_call: TRBJ2-1
cdr3_nt: TGCGCCAGCAGCCAAGATTGGCCCAACTCCTACAATGAGCAGTTCTTC
cdr3_aa: CASSQDWPNSYNEQFF

d_call: NA
clone_size: NA
cdr3_length: 14
v_call: TRBV9
j_call: TRBJ1-5
cdr3_nt: TGTGCCAGCAGTCCGGGACTCAGCAATCAGCCCCAGCATTTT
cdr3_aa: CASSPGLSNQPQHF

d_call: NA
clone_size: NA
cdr3_length: 13
v_call: TRBV6-1
j_call: TRBJ2-1
cdr3_nt: TGTGCCAGCAGTGTACAGGGTTGGGATGAGCAGTTCTTC
cdr3_aa: CASSVQGWDEQFF

d_call: TRBD1
clone_size: NA
cdr3_length: 14
v_call: TRBV30
j_call: TRBJ1-2
cdr3_nt: TGTGCCTGGATCCGGGACAGGGCATCCTATGGCTACACCTTC
cdr3_aa: CAWIRDRASYGYTF

d_call: NA
clone_size: NA
cdr3_length: 14
v_call: TRBV13
j_call: TRBJ2-7
cdr3_nt: TGTGCCAGCAGCTTAGGACGGAGTCACTACGAGCAGTACTTC
cdr3_aa: CASSLGRSHYEQYF

d_call: NA
clone_size: NA
cdr3_length: 16
v_call: TRBV5-1
j_call: TRBJ1-1
cdr3_nt: TGCGCCAGCAGCCTGGACGCCTTGGACAAAAACACTGAAGCTTTCTTT
cdr3_aa: CASSLDALDKNTEAFF

d_call: TRBD1
clone_size: NA
cdr3_length: 18
v_call: TRBV5-1
j_call: TRBJ2-2
cdr3_nt: TGCGCCAGCAGCGATGACAGGGGGCCCCAGACGGGCACCGGGGAGCTGTTTTTT
cdr3_aa: CASSDDRGPQTGTGELFF

d_call: TRBD1
clone_size: NA
cdr3_length: 19
v_call: TRBV19
j_call: TRBJ2-6
cdr3_nt: TGTGCCAGTAGTTTGCGAAGGGACAGTCTGTTCTCTGGGGCCAACGTCCTGACTTTC
cdr3_aa: CASSLRRDSLFSGANVLTF

d_call: TRBD2
clone_size: once
cdr3_length: 13
v_call: TRBV29-1
j_call: TRBJ2-7
cdr3_nt: TGCAGCGTCCGCCGGGCGGGAGAAGGCGAGCAGTACTTC
cdr3_aa: CSVRRAGEGEQYF

d_call: TRBD1
clone_size: NA
cdr3_length: 15
v_call: TRBV5-1
j_call: TRBJ2-7
cdr3_nt: TGCGCCAGCAGCCGTAACACAGGGGCAGCGAGTGAGCAGTACTTC
cdr3_aa: CASSRNTGAASEQYF

d_call: NA
clone_size: NA
cdr3_length: 14
v_call: TRBV27
j_call: TRBJ1-1
cdr3_nt: TGTGCCAGCAGTCCCCTCGGGGGGAACACTGAAGCTTTCTTT
cdr3_aa: CASSPLGGNTEAFF

d_call: NA
clone_size: few
cdr3_length: 13
v_call: TRBV25-1
j_call: TRBJ1-2
cdr3_nt: TGTGCCAGCAGTGAAGAGTCGAGGAATGGCTACACCTTC
cdr3_aa: CASSEESRNGYTF

d_call: TRBD1
clone_size: NA
cdr3_length: 15
v_call: TRBV4-1
j_call: TRBJ2-5
cdr3_nt: TGCGCCAGCAGCCATCCGACAGGGGGCGATGAGACCCAGTACTTC
cdr3_aa: CASSHPTGGDETQYF

d_call: NA
clone_size: NA
cdr3_length: 14
v_call: TRBV9
j_call: TRBJ2-1
cdr3_nt: TGTGCCAGCAGCGACCCTCGGTCGGGTAATGAGCAGTTCTTC
cdr3_aa: CASSDPRSGNEQFF

d_call: NA
clone_size: NA
cdr3_length: 12
v_call: TRBV30
j_call: TRBJ2-7
cdr3_nt: TGTGCCTGGAGCGGGACTCCCTACGAGCAGTACTTC
cdr3_aa: CAWSGTPYEQYF

d_call: TRBD2
clone_size: NA
cdr3_length: 17
v_call: TRBV9
j_call: TRBJ2-1
cdr3_nt: TGTGCCAGCAGCGCCTATCAGGGACTAGCGGGAGTCAATGAGCAGTTCTTC
cdr3_aa: CASSAYQGLAGVNEQFF

d_call: TRBD2
clone_size: once
cdr3_length: 15
v_call: TRBV10-1
j_call: TRBJ2-2
cdr3_nt: TGCGCCAGCAGTGCTCCTAGCGGGAGGTCCGGGGAGCTGTTTTTT
cdr3_aa: CASSAPSGRSGELFF

d_call: NA
clone_size: NA
cdr3_length: 13
v_call: TRBV2
j_call: TRBJ1-2
cdr3_nt: TGTGCCAGCAGTCGCGACTCGGGCTATGGCTACACCTTC
cdr3_aa: CASSRDSGYGYTF

d_call: NA
clone_size: NA
cdr3_length: 11
v_call: TRBV19
j_call: TRBJ2-5
cdr3_nt: TGTGCCAGTAGGGCCACAGGAGCCAAGTACTTC
cdr3_aa: CASRATGAKYF

d_call: TRBD2
clone_size: NA
cdr3_length: 15
v_call: TRBV11-2
j_call: TRBJ2-7
cdr3_nt: TGTGCCAGCGGAGTAAGTAGCGGGGGCACCTACGAGCAGTACTTC
cdr3_aa: CASGVSSGGTYEQYF

d_call: TRBD2
clone_size: NA
cdr3_length: 15
v_call: TRBV5-6
j_call: TRBJ2-1
cdr3_nt: TGTGCCAGCAGCTTCGTGGGAGGGCCGGGTAATGAGCAGTTCTTC
cdr3_aa: CASSFVGGPGNEQFF

d_call: TRBD1
clone_size: NA
cdr3_length: 17
v_call: TRBV5-1
j_call: TRBJ1-1
cdr3_nt: TGCGCCAGCAGCTTGTATACGGCTGGGACAGGGGGCACTGAAGCTTTCTTT
cdr3_aa: CASSLYTAGTGGTEAFF

d_call: TRBD2
clone_size: NA
cdr3_length: 15
v_call: TRBV28
j_call: TRBJ2-7
cdr3_nt: TGTGCCAGCAGTTTAGGGGCGGGAGGAGAGGACGAGCAGTACTTC
cdr3_aa: CASSLGAGGEDEQYF

d_call: TRBD1
clone_size: NA
cdr3_length: 15
v_call: TRBV19
j_call: TRBJ1-5
cdr3_nt: TGTGCCAGTAGGAGGGGACAGGGAAAGGGCCAGCCCCAGCATTTT
cdr3_aa: CASRRGQGKGQPQHF

d_call: TRBD1
clone_size: NA
cdr3_length: 14
v_call: TRBV28
j_call: TRBJ1-2
cdr3_nt: TGTGCCAGCAGTTTAAGGCAGGGGGCAGGTGGCTACACCTTC
cdr3_aa: CASSLRQGAGGYTF

d_call: NA
clone_size: NA
cdr3_length: 11
v_call: TRBV6-5
j_call: TRBJ2-4
cdr3_nt: TGTGCCAGCAGTGCTGTCGGCATTCAGTACTTC
cdr3_aa: CASSAVGIQYF

d_call: NA
clone_size: NA
cdr3_length: 16
v_call: TRBV11-2
j_call: TRBJ2-7
cdr3_nt: TGTGCCAGCAGCTTAGCCCCGGGAGTAGAAGGTTTTGAGCAGTACTTC
cdr3_aa: CASSLAPGVEGFEQYF

d_call: TRBD2
clone_size: once
cdr3_length: 13
v_call: TRBV27
j_call: TRBJ2-1
cdr3_nt: TGTGCCAGCAGCCTTTACCCCGGGACTACGCAGTTCTTC
cdr3_aa: CASSLYPGTTQFF

d_call: NA
clone_size: NA
cdr3_length: 15
v_call: TRBV5-8
j_call: TRBJ1-1
cdr3_nt: TGTGCCAGCAGCTTGCGCGGGAGTTTGAACACTGAAGCTTTCTTT
cdr3_aa: CASSLRGSLNTEAFF

d_call: TRBD2
clone_size: NA
cdr3_length: 13
v_call: TRBV2
j_call: TRBJ2-3
cdr3_nt: TGTGCCAGCACTAGCGGCAGCACAGATACGCAGTATTTT
cdr3_aa: CASTSGSTDTQYF

d_call: NA
clone_size: NA
cdr3_length: 13
v_call: TRBV5-6
j_call: TRBJ2-1
cdr3_nt: TGTGCCAGCAGCAGAAGCCTTATGGGCCCTCAGTTCTTC
cdr3_aa: CASSRSLMGPQFF

d_call: NA
clone_size: NA
cdr3_length: 14
v_call: TRBV6-6
j_call: TRBJ1-5
cdr3_nt: TGTGCCAGCAGTTCGGGACTTGTCAATCAGCCCCAGCATTTT
cdr3_aa: CASSSGLVNQPQHF

d_call: NA
clone_size: NA
cdr3_length: 16
v_call: TRBV18
j_call: TRBJ2-1
cdr3_nt: TGTGCCAGCTCACCGGATCGCGGGGATACCTACAATGAGCAGTTCTTC
cdr3_aa: CASSPDRGDTYNEQFF

d_call: NA
clone_size: NA
cdr3_length: 13
v_call: TRBV5-1
j_call: TRBJ1-1
cdr3_nt: TGCGCCAGCAGCATCACTTCCGGGACTGAAGCTTTCTTT
cdr3_aa: CASSITSGTEAFF

d_call: NA
clone_size: NA
cdr3_length: 13
v_call: TRBV21-1
j_call: TRBJ1-5
cdr3_nt: TGTGCCAGCAGCAAAGGGCCCAATCAGCCCCAGCATTTT
cdr3_aa: CASSKGPNQPQHF

d_call: TRBD2
clone_size: NA
cdr3_length: 15
v_call: TRBV5-4
j_call: TRBJ2-1
cdr3_nt: TGTGCCAGCAGCTTGACTAGCGATCCTTACAATGAGCAGTTCTTC
cdr3_aa: CASSLTSDPYNEQFF

d_call: NA
clone_size: NA
cdr3_length: 12
v_call: TRBV29-1
j_call: TRBJ1-3
cdr3_nt: TGCAGCGCAGGAGAGGGCAGAAACACCATATATTTT
cdr3_aa: CSAGEGRNTIYF